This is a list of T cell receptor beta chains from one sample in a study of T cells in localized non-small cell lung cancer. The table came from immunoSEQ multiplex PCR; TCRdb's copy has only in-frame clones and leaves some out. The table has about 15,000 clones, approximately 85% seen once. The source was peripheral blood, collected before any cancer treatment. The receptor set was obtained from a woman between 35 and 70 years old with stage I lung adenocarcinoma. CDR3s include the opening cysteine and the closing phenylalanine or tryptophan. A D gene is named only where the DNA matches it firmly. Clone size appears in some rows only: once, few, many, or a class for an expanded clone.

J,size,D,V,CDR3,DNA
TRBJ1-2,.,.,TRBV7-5,CARSPRGSSGYTF,TGTGCCAGAAGCCCAAGAGGGAGCAGTGGCTACACCTTC
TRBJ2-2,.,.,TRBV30,CACVGHVTGELFF,TGTGCCTGCGTCGGGCATGTCACCGGGGAGCTGTTTTTT
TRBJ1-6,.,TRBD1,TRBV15,CATSRAPDRGIRLDSPLHF,TGTGCCACCAGCAGAGCCCCCGACAGGGGAATCCGTTTAGATTCACCCCTCCACTTT
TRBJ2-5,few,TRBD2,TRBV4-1,CASSQALAGSQETQYF,TGCGCCAGCAGCCAAGCTCTAGCGGGATCACAAGAGACCCAGTACTTC
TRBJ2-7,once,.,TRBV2,CASSEAGRGGGGQYF,TGTGCCAGCAGTGAAGCAGGGCGGGGTGGCGGAGGGCAGTACTTC
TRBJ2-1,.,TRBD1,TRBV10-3,CAIRPGTEYNEQFF,TGTGCCATCAGACCCGGGACAGAATACAATGAGCAGTTCTTC
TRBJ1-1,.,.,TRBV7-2,CASSSSDRKAVNTEAFF,TGTGCCAGCAGCTCCTCGGACAGAAAAGCAGTGAACACTGAAGCTTTCTTT
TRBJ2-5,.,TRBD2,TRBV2,CASFPPPGLAGGIEETQYF,TGTGCCAGCTTCCCGCCCCCGGGACTAGCGGGGGGGATTGAAGAGACCCAGTACTTC
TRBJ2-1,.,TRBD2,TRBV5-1,CASSLSSSGGNEQFF,TGCGCCAGCAGCTTGTCTTCTAGCGGGGGGAATGAGCAGTTCTTC
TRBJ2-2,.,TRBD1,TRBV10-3,CAILRIGTDANTGELFF,TGTGCCATCCTCCGTATTGGGACAGATGCGAACACCGGGGAGCTGTTTTTT
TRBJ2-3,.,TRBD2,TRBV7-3,CASSALLAGRGDTQYF,TGTGCCAGCAGCGCCTTACTAGCGGGGAGAGGGGATACGCAGTATTTT
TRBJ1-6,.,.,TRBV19,CASRARLAQGWDSPLHF,TGTGCCAGTAGGGCGAGACTCGCCCAGGGGTGGGATTCACCCCTCCACTTT
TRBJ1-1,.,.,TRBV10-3,CAISESWRGTTEAFF,TGTGCCATCAGTGAGTCCTGGAGGGGTACCACTGAAGCTTTCTTT
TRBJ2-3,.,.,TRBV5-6,CASSLAWLPSTDTQYF,TGTGCCAGCAGCTTGGCCTGGCTTCCTAGCACAGATACGCAGTATTTT
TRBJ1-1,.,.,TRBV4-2,CASSQDSGREAFF,TGTGCCAGCAGCCAAGATTCGGGTAGGGAAGCTTTCTTT
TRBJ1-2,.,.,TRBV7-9,CASSLEWQGGYTF,TGTGCCAGCAGCTTAGAGTGGCAGGGTGGCTACACCTTC
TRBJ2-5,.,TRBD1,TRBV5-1,CASSPMGQPQETQYF,TGCGCCAGCAGTCCAATGGGACAGCCTCAAGAGACCCAGTACTTC
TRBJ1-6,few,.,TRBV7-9,CASSPTETSSLHF,TGTGCCAGCAGCCCCACGGAGACTTCCTCCCTCCACTTT
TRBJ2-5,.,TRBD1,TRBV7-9,CASSLAGQGQETQYF,TGTGCCAGCAGCTTAGCGGGACAGGGCCAAGAGACCCAGTACTTC
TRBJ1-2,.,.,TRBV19,CASSIDVVWGGYTF,TGTGCCAGTAGTATTGATGTCGTGTGGGGTGGCTACACCTTC
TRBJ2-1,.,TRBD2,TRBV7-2,CASSLWLAGGNEQFF,TGTGCCAGCAGCTTGTGGCTAGCGGGGGGCAATGAGCAGTTCTTC
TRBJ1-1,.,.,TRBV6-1,CASSEGGGLLNTEAFF,TGTGCCAGCAGTGAAGGTGGAGGGCTTTTGAACACTGAAGCTTTCTTT
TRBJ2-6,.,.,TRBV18,CASSPVWGRAGANVLTF,TGTGCCAGCTCACCCGTATGGGGAAGGGCCGGGGCCAACGTCCTGACTTTC
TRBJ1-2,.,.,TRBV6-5,CASSPPGASKGGYTF,TGTGCCAGCAGTCCCCCCGGGGCCTCGAAGGGGGGCTACACCTTC
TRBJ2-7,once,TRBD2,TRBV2,CASRARPGLAGGYEQYF,TGTGCCAGCAGAGCCCGGCCGGGACTAGCGGGGGGATACGAGCAGTACTTC
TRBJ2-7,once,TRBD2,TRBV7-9,CASSTGTTYEQYF,TGTGCCAGCAGCACCGGGACTACCTACGAGCAGTACTTC
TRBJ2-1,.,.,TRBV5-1,CASSLVQGYNEQFF,TGCGCCAGCAGCTTGGTCCAGGGCTACAATGAGCAGTTCTTC
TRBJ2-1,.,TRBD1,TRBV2,CASGTGLGEQFF,TGTGCCAGCGGGACAGGTTTGGGTGAGCAGTTCTTC
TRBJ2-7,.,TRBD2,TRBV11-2,CASSLNPSSGGYEQYF,TGTGCCAGCAGCCTAAACCCGAGCAGCGGGGGTTACGAGCAGTACTTC